The 14 T cell receptor beta chains below all came from one sample that was sequenced in a study of CD8+ T cells in alopecia areata. As the sequencing template, cDNA was produced by extracting RNA and reverse transcribing it. Measured with immunoSEQ multiplex PCR; TCRdb has only the in-frame clones, and not every one. Counted here are around 190,000 clones, about 61% occurring once; the ten biggest clones make up nearly 5%. Sample: CD8+ T cells sorted from blood. Source of these receptors: a human donor in good health.

The chain is built from TRBV7-2 and TRBJ1-5, with D possibly being TRBD1 (5 bases). CDR1 and CDR2 from the germline V gene are SGHTA and FQGNSA. V was cut by 4 bases and J by 1 base, with 5 bases left in between. The CDR3 spans 13 residues. The CDR3 spells CASSSGSNQPQHF. The CDR3 region has the DNA TGTGCCAGCAGCTCAGGGAGCAATCAGCCCCAGCATTTT.

V is TRBV5-1 and J is TRBJ2-1; D is possibly TRBD2 (5 bases). Trimming cost V 4 bases and J 9 bases, with 11 bases left between them. Per germline, CDR1 SGHRS and CDR2 YFSETQ. This CDR3 has 12 amino acids. Here the CDR3 DNA reads TGCGCCAGCAGCCTATGGGCGGGTGAGCAGTTCTTC. It is translated as CASSLWAGEQFF.

This clone was found a few times. The gene calls are TRBV4-1 and TRBJ1-1; 7 bases align to TRBD1. V was clipped by 4 bases and J by 14 bases; unmatched bases: 7. CDR1 and CDR2 from the germline V gene are MGHRA and YSYEKL. The CDR3 spans 11 residues. CDR3 in amino acids: CASSRGQDKFF. The CDR3 DNA reads as TGCGCCAGCAGCCGAGGACAGGATAAGTTCTTT.

There are a few counts of this clone. The chain uses TRBV5-1 and TRBJ2-2, with D possibly being TRBD1 (6 bases). Between the trimmed V and J ends, which lost 2 bases and 3 bases, there was a span of 8 bases. The CDR3 runs 14 residues. In germline, CDR1 is SGHRS, CDR2 YFSETQ. The CDR3 nucleotides read TGCGCCAGCAGCTTAAGGACAGACACCGGGGAGCTGTTTTTT. This translates into CASSLRTDTGELFF.

This clone was seen more than once but under ten times. The V and J genes are TRBV29-1 and TRBJ1-2; D is uncertain. The CDR3 runs 11 residues. Germline CDR1 is SQVTM and CDR2 is ANQGSEA. The V end was cut by 4 bases, the J end by 4 bases, with 7 bases between. CDR3 bases: TGCAGCGTTGTCCAGGCCTATGGCTACACCTTC. It translates to CSVVQAYGYTF.

CDR3 in amino acids: CASSPLGQGGETQYF. The DNA for the CDR3 is TGTGCCAGCAGTCCACTGGGACAGGGCGGAGAGACCCAGTACTTC. The genes are TRBV27 and TRBJ2-5; 9 bases match TRBD1. This CDR3 is 15 amino acids long. The V and J ends lost 5 bases and 4 bases, in that order; junction bases with no gene match: 8. CDR1 is MNHEY, CDR2 SMNVEV, per germline (reference sequence).

This clone was recorded a few times. This chain links TRBV28 with TRBJ1-1; 9 bases line up with TRBD1. J lost 8 bases, V lost 0 bases, and 4 bases had no gene match. Germline loops: CDR1 MDHEN, CDR2 SYDVKM. The CDR3 totals 14 residues. The CDR3 sequence: CASSLWEDRGEAFF. The CDR3 bases are TGTGCCAGCAGTTTATGGGAGGACAGGGGAGAAGCTTTCTTT. Together with reference TRBV28 and TRBJ1-1, the CDR3 gives the full variable domain: DVKVTQSSRYLVKRTGEKVFLECVQDMDHENMFWYRQDPGLGLRLIYFSYDVKMKEKGDIPEGYSVSREKKERFSLILESASTNQTSMYLCASSLWEDRGEAFFGQGTRLTVV.

This clone has just a few counts. The chain carries TRBV5-4 and TRBJ2-3, with D possibly being TRBD2 (5 bases). With 0 bases removed from V and 4 bases from J, the gap between germline ends came to 9 bases. Germline loops: CDR1 SGHNT, CDR2 YYREEE (reference sequence). This CDR3 region has 14 residues. CDR3 loop: CASSLAGSPDTQYF. The CDR3, as DNA: TGTGCCAGCAGCTTGGCGGGGTCCCCAGATACGCAGTATTTT. Based on the CDR3 plus reference TRBV5-4 and TRBJ2-3, the full variable domain is ETGVTQSPTHLIKTRGQQVTLRCSSQSGHNTVSWYQQALGQGPQFIFQYYREEENGRGNFPPRFSGLQFPNYSSELNVNALELDDSALYLCASSLAGSPDTQYFGPGTRLTVL.

The J gene is TRBJ1-2, the V gene TRBV5-1, with D unresolved. The CDR3 spans 12 residues. The V end was cut by 4 bases, the J end by 2 bases, with 6 bases between. Germline CDR1 SGHRS, CDR2 YFSETQ. This CDR3 is CASSLENYGYTF. The DNA for the CDR3 is TGCGCCAGCAGCCTGGAGAACTATGGCTACACCTTC.

The genes are TRBV29-1 and TRBJ1-2; 8 bases match TRBD1. Trimming removed 5 bases from V and 3 bases from J; junction bases left unmatched: 5. From germline, CDR1 is SQVTM and CDR2 ANQGSEA. The length of the CDR3 is 13 residues. The CDR3 loop is CSVPTGVDYGYTF. CDR3 nucleotides: TGCAGCGTTCCGACAGGGGTGGACTATGGCTACACCTTC.

The chain is built from TRBV27 and TRBJ2-1; the match to TRBD2 covers 11 bases. With 5 bases clipped from V and 5 bases from J, the junction kept 5 bases outside the gene matches. In germline, CDR1 is MNHEY, CDR2 SMNVEV (reference sequence). CDR3 length: 15 amino acids. CDR3 sequence: CASSPGTSGHNEQFF. The CDR3 DNA is TGTGCCAGCAGTCCCGGGACTAGCGGCCACAATGAGCAGTTCTTC.

The gene calls are TRBV30 and TRBJ2-2; the D is unclear. Germline CDR1 and CDR2: GTSNPN and SVGIG (reference sequence). The CDR3 sequence is 12 residues long. Trimming left V 3 bases short and J 6 bases short, with 8 bases between. CDR3 coding DNA: TGTGCCTGGAGGAGAGCGTCCGGGGAGCTGTTTTTT. Translated: CAWRRASGELFF.

This chain's CDR3 is CAWSVDIEAFF. In DNA form, the CDR3 reads TGTGCCTGGAGTGTGGACATTGAAGCTTTCTTT. V and J are TRBV30 and TRBJ1-1; D may be TRBD1 (5 bases). Germline CDR1 and CDR2: GTSNPN and SVGIG (reference sequence). This CDR3 has 11 amino acids. Trimming took off 0 bases at V and 7 bases at J, with 6 bases between the two ends.

This clone has just a few counts. This CDR3 reads CASSLGIRLNTEAFF. CDR3 DNA: TGTGCCAGCAGCTTAGGAATACGGCTGAACACTGAAGCTTTCTTT. The V gene is TRBV7-9, the J gene TRBJ1-1; D is uncertain. Germline lookup yields CDR1 SEHNR and CDR2 FQNEAQ (reference sequence). The CDR3 runs 15 residues. V was shortened by 1 base and J by 0 bases, with 9 bases between the two germline ends.